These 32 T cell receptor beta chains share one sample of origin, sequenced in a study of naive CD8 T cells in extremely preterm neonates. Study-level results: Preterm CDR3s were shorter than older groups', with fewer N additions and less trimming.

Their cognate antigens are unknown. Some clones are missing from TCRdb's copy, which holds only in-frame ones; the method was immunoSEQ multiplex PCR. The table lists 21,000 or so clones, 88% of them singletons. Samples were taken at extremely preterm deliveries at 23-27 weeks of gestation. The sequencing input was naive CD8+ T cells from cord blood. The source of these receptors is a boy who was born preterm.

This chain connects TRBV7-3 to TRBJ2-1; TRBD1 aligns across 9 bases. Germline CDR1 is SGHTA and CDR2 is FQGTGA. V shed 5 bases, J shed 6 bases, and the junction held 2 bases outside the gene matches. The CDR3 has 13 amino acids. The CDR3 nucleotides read TGTGCCAGCAGCCTGACAGGGGGCAATGAGCAGTTCTTC. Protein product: CASSLTGGNEQFF.

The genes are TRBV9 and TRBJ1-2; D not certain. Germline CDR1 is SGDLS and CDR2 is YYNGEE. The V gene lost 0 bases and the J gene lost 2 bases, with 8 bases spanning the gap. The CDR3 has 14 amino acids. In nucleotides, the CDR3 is TGTGCCAGCAGCGTAGCCCCGGCCAACTATGGCTACACCTTC. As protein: CASSVAPANYGYTF.

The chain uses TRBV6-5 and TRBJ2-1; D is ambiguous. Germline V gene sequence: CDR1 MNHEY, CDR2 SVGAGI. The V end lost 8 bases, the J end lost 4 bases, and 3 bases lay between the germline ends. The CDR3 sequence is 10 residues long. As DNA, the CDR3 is TGTGCCAGCGGGTACAATGAGCAGTTCTTC. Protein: CASGYNEQFF.

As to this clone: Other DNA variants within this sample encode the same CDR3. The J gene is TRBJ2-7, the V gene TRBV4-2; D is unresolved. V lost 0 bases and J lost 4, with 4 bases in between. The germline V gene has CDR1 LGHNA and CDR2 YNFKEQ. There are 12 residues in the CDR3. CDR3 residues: CASSQEGYEQYF. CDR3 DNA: TGTGCCAGCAGCCAAGAGGGTTACGAGCAGTACTTC.

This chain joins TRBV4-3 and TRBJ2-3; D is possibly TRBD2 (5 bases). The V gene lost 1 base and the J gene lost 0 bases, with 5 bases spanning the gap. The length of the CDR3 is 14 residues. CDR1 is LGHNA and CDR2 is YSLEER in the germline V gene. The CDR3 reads CASSQGTSTDTQYF. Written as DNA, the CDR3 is TGCGCCAGCAGCCAAGGGACTAGCACAGATACGCAGTATTTT.

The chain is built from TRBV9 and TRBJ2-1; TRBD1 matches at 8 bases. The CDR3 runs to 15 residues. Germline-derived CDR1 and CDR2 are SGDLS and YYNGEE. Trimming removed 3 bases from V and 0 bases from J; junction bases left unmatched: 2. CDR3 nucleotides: TGTGCCAGCAGCGGAACAGGGGGCTCCTACAATGAGCAGTTCTTC. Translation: CASSGTGGSYNEQFF.

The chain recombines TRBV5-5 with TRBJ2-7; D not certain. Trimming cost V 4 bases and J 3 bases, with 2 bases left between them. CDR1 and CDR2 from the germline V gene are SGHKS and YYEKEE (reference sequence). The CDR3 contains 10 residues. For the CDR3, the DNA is TGTGCCAGCAGCGACTACGAGCAGTACTTC. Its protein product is CASSDYEQYF.

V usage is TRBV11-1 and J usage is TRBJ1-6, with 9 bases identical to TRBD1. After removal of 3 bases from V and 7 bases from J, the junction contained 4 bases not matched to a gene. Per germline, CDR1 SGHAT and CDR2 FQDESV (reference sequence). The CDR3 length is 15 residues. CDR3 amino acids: CASSFTGGRNSPLHF. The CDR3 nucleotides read TGTGCCAGCAGCTTTACAGGGGGCAGGAATTCACCCCTCCACTTT.

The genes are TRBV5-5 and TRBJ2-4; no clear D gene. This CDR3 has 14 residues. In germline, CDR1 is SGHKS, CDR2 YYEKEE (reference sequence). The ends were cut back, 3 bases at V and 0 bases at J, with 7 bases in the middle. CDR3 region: CASSSWTAKNIQYF. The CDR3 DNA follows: TGTGCCAGCAGCTCTTGGACAGCCAAAAACATTCAGTACTTC.

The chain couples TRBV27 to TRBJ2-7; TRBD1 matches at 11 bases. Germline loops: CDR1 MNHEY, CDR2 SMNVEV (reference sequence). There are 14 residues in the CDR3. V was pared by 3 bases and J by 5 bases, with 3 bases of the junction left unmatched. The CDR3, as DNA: TGTGCCAGCAGTTTCGGGGACAGGGGGGACGAGCAGTACTTC. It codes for CASSFGDRGDEQYF.

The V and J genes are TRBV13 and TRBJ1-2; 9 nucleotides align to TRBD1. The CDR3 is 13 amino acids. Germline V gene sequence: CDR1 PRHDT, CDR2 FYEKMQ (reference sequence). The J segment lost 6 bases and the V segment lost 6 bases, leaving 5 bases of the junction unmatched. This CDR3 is CASRSGTGNGYTF. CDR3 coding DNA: TGTGCCAGCAGGTCCGGGACAGGGAATGGCTACACCTTC.

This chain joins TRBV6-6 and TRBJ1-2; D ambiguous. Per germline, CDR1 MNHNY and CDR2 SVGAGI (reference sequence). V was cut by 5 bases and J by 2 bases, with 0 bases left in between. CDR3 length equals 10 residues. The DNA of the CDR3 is TGTGCCAGCAGTAACTATGGCTACACCTTC. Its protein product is CASSNYGYTF.

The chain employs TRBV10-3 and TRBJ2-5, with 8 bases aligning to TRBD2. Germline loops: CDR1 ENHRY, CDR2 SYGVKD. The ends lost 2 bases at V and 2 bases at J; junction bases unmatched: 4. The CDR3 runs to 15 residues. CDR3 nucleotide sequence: TGTGCCATCAGTGAGCGCGGGGGGCTTCAAGAGACCCAGTACTTC. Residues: CAISERGGLQETQYF.

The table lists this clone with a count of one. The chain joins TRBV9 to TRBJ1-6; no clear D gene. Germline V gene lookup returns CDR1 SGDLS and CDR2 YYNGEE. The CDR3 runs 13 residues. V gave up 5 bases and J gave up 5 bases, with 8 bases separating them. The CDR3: CASSGSNNSPLHF. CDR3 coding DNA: TGTGCCAGCAGTGGGTCCAATAATTCACCCCTCCACTTT.

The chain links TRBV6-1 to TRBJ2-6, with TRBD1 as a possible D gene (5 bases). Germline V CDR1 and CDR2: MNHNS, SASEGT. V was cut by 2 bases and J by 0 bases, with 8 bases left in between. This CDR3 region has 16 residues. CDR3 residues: CASSEFGHSGANVLTF. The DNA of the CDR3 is TGTGCCAGCAGTGAATTCGGACACTCTGGGGCCAACGTCCTGACTTTC.

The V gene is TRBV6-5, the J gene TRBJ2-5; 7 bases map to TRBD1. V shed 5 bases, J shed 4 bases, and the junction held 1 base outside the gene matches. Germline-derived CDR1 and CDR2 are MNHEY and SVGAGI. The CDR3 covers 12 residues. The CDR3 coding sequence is TGTGCCAGCAGTCCAGGGGGAGAGACCCAGTACTTC. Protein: CASSPGGETQYF.

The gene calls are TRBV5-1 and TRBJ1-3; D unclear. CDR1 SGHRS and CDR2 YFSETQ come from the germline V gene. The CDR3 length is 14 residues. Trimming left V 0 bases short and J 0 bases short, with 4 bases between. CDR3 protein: CASSLGVSGNTIYF. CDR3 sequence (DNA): TGCGCCAGCAGCTTGGGGGTCTCTGGAAACACCATATATTTT.

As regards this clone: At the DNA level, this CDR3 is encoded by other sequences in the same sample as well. The CDR3 bases are TGTGCCAGCAGCTTAGGCTTCAATGAGCAGTTCTTC. Its translation is CASSLGFNEQFF. The chain employs TRBV7-9 and TRBJ2-1; D unresolved. Trimming cost V 1 base and J 6 bases, with 4 bases left between them. The CDR3 is 12 amino acids. The germline V gene encodes CDR1 SEHNR and CDR2 FQNEAQ (reference sequence). Using reference TRBV7-9 and TRBJ2-1 for the parts outside the CDR3, the full variable domain is DTGVSQNPRHKITKRGQNVTFRCDPISEHNRLYWYRQTLGQGPEFLTYFQNEAQLEKSRLLSDRFSAERPKGSFSTLEIQRTEQGDSAMYLCASSLGFNEQFFGPGTRLTVL.

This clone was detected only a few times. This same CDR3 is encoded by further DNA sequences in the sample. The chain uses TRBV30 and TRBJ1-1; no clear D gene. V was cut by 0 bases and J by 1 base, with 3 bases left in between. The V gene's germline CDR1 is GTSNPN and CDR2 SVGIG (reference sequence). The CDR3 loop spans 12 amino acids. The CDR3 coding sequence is TGTGCCTGGAGTGTGGGGAACACTGAAGCTTTCTTT. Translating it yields CAWSVGNTEAFF.

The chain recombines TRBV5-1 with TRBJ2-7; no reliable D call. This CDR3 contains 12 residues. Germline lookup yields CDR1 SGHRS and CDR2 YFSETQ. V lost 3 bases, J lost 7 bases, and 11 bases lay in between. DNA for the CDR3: TGCGCCAGCAGCTATATAGGTGGAGAGCAGTACTTC. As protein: CASSYIGGEQYF.

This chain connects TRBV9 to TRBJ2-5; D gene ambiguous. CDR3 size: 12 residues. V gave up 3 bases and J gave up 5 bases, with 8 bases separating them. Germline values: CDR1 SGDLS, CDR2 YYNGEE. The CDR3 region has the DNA TGTGCCAGCAGCGCCTTAGGGGAGACCCAGTACTTC. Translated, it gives CASSALGETQYF.

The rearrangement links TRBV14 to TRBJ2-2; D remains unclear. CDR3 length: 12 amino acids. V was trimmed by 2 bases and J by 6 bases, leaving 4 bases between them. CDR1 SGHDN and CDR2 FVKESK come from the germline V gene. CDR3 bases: TGTGCCAGCAGCCAACTACCCGGGGAGCTGTTTTTT. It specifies CASSQLPGELFF.

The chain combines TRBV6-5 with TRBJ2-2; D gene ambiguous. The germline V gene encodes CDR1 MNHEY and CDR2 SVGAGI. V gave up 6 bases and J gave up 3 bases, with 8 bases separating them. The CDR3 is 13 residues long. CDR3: CASSPGHTGELFF. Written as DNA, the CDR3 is TGTGCCAGCAGCCCCGGACACACCGGGGAGCTGTTTTTT.

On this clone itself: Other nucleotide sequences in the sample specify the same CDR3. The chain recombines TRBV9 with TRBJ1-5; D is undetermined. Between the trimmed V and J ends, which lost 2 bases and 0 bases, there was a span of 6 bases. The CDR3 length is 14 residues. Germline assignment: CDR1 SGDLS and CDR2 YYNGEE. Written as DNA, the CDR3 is TGTGCCAGCAGCGTGGGATATAGCAATCAGCCCCAGCATTTT. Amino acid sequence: CASSVGYSNQPQHF.

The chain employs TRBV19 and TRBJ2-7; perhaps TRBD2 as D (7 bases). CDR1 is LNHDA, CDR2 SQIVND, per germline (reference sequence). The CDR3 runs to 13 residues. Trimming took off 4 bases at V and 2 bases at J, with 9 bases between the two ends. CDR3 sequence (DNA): TGTGCCAGTAGTAGCGGGGGCACCTACGAGCAGTACTTC. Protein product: CASSSGGTYEQYF.

This CDR3 reads CASSLARGTDTQYF. The CDR3 bases are TGCGCCAGCAGCTTGGCCAGGGGCACAGATACGCAGTATTTT. The V call is TRBV5-1, the J call TRBJ2-3, with D possibly TRBD1 on 5 matching bases. The CDR3 loop spans 14 amino acids. Trimming removed 0 bases from V and 1 base from J, with 6 bases in between. Germline loops: CDR1 SGHRS, CDR2 YFSETQ.

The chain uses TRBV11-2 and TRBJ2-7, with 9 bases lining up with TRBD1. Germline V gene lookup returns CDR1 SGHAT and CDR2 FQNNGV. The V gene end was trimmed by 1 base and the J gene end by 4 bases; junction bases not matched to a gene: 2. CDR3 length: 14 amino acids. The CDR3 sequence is CASSLGGTGYEQYF. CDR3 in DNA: TGTGCCAGCAGCTTAGGAGGGACAGGGTACGAGCAGTACTTC. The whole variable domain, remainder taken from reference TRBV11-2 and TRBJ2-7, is EAGVAQSPRYKIIEKRQSVAFWCNPISGHATLYWYQQILGQGPKLLIQFQNNGVVDDSQLPKDRFSAERLKGVDSTLKIQPAKLEDSAVYLCASSLGGTGYEQYFGPGTRLTVT.

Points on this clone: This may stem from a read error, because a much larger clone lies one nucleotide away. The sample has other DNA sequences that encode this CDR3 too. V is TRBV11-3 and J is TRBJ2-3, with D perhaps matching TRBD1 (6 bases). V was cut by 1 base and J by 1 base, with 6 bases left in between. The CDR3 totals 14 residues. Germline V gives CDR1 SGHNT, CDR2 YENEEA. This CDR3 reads CASSLAGGTDTQYF. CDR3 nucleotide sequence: TGTGCCAGCAGCTTAGCAGGGGGCACAGATACGCAGTATTTT.

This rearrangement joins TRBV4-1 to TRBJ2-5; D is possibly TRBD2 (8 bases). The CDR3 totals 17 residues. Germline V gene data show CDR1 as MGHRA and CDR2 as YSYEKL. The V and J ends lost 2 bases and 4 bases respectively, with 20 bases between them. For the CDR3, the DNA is TGCGCCAGCAGCCAACACGGGGGGGCGACAGGGATAGAGACCCAGTACTTC. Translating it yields CASSQHGGATGIETQYF.

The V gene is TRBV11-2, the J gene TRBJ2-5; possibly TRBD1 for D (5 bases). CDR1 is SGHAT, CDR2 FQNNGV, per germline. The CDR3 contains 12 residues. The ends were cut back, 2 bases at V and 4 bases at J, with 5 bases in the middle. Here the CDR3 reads CASSLQGETQYF. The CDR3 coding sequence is TGTGCCAGCAGCTTACAGGGAGAGACCCAGTACTTC.

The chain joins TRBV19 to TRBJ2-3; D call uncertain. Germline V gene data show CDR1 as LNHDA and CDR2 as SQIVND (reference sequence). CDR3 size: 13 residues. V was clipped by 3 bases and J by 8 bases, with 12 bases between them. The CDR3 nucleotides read TGTGCCAGTAGTATCCCCGTCATTGGTACGCAGTATTTT. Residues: CASSIPVIGTQYF.

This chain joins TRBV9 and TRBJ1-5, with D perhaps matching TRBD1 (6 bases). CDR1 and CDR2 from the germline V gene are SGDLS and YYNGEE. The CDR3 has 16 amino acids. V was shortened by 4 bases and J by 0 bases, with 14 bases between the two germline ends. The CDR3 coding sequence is TGTGCCAGCAGCCTTTTCAAGGGGGATAGCAATCAGCCCCAGCATTTT. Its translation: CASSLFKGDSNQPQHF. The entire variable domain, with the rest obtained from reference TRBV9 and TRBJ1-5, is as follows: DSGVTQTPKHLITATGQRVTLRCSPRSGDLSVYWYQQSLDQGLQFLIQYYNGEERAKGNILERFSAQQFPDLHSELNLSSLELGDSALYFCASSLFKGDSNQPQHFGDGTRLSIL.